Shown below are 27 T cell receptor beta chains from a single sample sequenced in a study of control samples from healthy donors and cancer patients. Produced via immunoSEQ multiplex PCR; TCRdb's table is partial and in-frame only. The data contain about 100,000 clones, about 86% of them singletons. The source material was blood. The receptors originated from a man aged 25 to 40 in good health.

In DNA form, the CDR3 reads TGTGCCAGCAGTTTGGATATGACAGTCCGCCCTCCCCCCCTCCACTTT. Its protein is CASSLDMTVRPPPLHF. The chain joins TRBV27 to TRBJ1-6, with D possibly TRBD1 on 5 matching bases. This CDR3 has 16 amino acids. With 3 bases removed from V and 13 bases from J, the gap between germline ends came to 22 bases. CDR1 is MNHEY, CDR2 SMNVEV, per germline (reference sequence).

This chain joins TRBV6-6 and TRBJ2-1; 7 bases align to TRBD1. The CDR3 spans 16 residues. The J segment lost 5 bases and the V segment lost 7 bases, leaving 14 bases of the junction unmatched. Germline CDR1 reads MNHNY; CDR2 reads SVGAGI (reference sequence). CDR3: CASTIRDSNFNNEQFF. CDR3 nucleotides: TGTGCCAGCACAATACGGGACAGCAATTTTAACAATGAGCAGTTCTTC.

CDR3 loop: CASSDRERGTQYF. In DNA form, the CDR3 reads TGTGCCAGCAGTGACAGGGAGAGGGGGACCCAGTACTTC. The genes are TRBV12-3 or TRBV12-4 and TRBJ2-5, with 7 bases fitting TRBD1. The CDR3 is 13 residues long. V was pared by 5 bases and J by 7 bases, with 7 bases of the junction left unmatched.

The chain has TRBV9 and TRBJ2-6, with 12 nucleotides matching TRBD1. The CDR3 runs 18 residues. The germline gives CDR1 SGDLS, CDR2 YYNGEE. V gave up 4 bases and J gave up 4 bases; unmatched junction bases: 9. The CDR3 spells CASSSPGQGASGANVLTF. The CDR3, as DNA: TGTGCCAGCAGCTCACCGGGACAGGGGGCGTCCGGGGCCAACGTCCTGACTTTC.

The gene calls are TRBV5-6 and TRBJ2-3, with D perhaps TRBD1 (6 bases). CDR1 and CDR2 (germline): SGHDT, YYEEEE. V was shortened by 0 bases and J by 3 bases, with 8 bases between the two germline ends. CDR3 length equals 14 residues. The CDR3 nucleotides are TGTGCCAGCAGCTTGGCAGGGACAACAGATACGCAGTATTTT. Its translation: CASSLAGTTDTQYF.

V is TRBV27 and J is TRBJ2-5; weak D call: TRBD2 (6 bases). This CDR3 is built from 13 residues. The V end was cut by 6 bases, the J end by 7 bases, with 15 bases between. Germline CDR1 MNHEY, CDR2 SMNVEV (reference sequence). The chain's CDR3 is CASSGGTVWTQYF. DNA of the CDR3: TGTGCCAGCAGCGGCGGGACGGTTTGGACCCAGTACTTC.

This rearrangement joins TRBV7-2 to TRBJ2-7, with D perhaps matching TRBD2 (6 bases). The CDR3 is made up of 18 amino acids. Germline V gene data show CDR1 as SGHTA and CDR2 as FQGNSA. V was trimmed by 1 base and J by 4 bases, leaving 23 bases between them. CDR3 loop: CASSLDLGIWRGRYEQYF. CDR3 DNA: TGTGCCAGCAGCTTAGATTTAGGAATTTGGCGGGGTAGGTACGAGCAGTACTTC. Based on the CDR3 plus reference TRBV7-2 and TRBJ2-7, the full variable domain is GAGVSQSPSNKVTEKGKDVELRCDPISGHTALYWYRQSLGQGLEFLIYFQGNSAPDKSGLPSDRFSAERTGGSVSTLTIQRTQQEDSAVYLCASSLDLGIWRGRYEQYFGPGTRLTVT.

The V call is TRBV18, the J call TRBJ1-4; D gene ambiguous. Germline V gene data show CDR1 as KGHSH and CDR2 as LQKENI. The CDR3 covers 14 residues. Trimming removed 3 bases from V and 2 bases from J, with 7 bases in between. CDR3 amino acids: CASSPMATNEKLFF. The CDR3 DNA reads as TGTGCCAGCTCACCTATGGCCACTAATGAAAAACTGTTTTTT. Based on the CDR3 plus reference TRBV18 and TRBJ1-4, the full variable domain is NAGVMQNPRHLVRRRGQEARLRCSPMKGHSHVYWYRQLPEEGLKFMVYLQKENIIDESGMPKERFSAEFPKEGPSILRIQQVVRGDSAAYFCASSPMATNEKLFFGSGTQLSVL.

This clone has only a few counts. This chain links TRBV2 with TRBJ2-7; maybe TRBD2 (5 bases). CDR3 length: 15 residues. The V end lost 3 bases, the J end lost 3 bases, and 15 bases lay between the germline ends. Looked up from germline, CDR1 is SNHLY and CDR2 is FYNNEI. The CDR3 loop is CASSERASKVYEQYF. CDR3 nucleotides: TGTGCCAGCAGTGAGAGGGCCTCAAAGGTCTACGAGCAGTACTTC.

The chain recombines TRBV3-1 (or the pseudogene TRBV3-2) with TRBJ2-5; D is unresolved. The CDR3 covers 12 residues. With 1 base removed from V and 5 bases from J, the gap between germline ends came to 5 bases. CDR1 is LGHDT, CDR2 YNNKEL, per germline (reference sequence). The CDR3 region is CASSQVVETQYF. The CDR3 DNA follows: TGTGCCAGCAGCCAAGTAGTCGAGACCCAGTACTTC.

The chain has TRBV3-1 (or the pseudogene TRBV3-2) and TRBJ2-3; 8 positions match TRBD2. The V segment lost 4 bases and the J segment 0 bases; nucleotides outside the gene matches: 9. The CDR3 consists of 17 residues. Germline values: CDR1 LGHDT, CDR2 YNNKEL (reference sequence). CDR3 DNA sequence: TGTGCCAGCAGCCCACAAACTAGCGGCCCTAGCACAGATACGCAGTATTTT. Amino acids: CASSPQTSGPSTDTQYF.

The chain couples TRBV7-3 to TRBJ1-3; D uncertain. The length of the CDR3 is 17 residues. The V gene lost 3 bases and the J gene lost 0 bases, with 15 bases spanning the gap. Looked up from germline, CDR1 is SGHTA and CDR2 is FQGTGA. The CDR3 DNA is TGTGCCAGCAGCTTTGACCCGTTCAGCCTCTCTGGAAACACCATATATTTT. As protein: CASSFDPFSLSGNTIYF.

The CDR3 nucleotides read TGTGCCAGCAGACCCGGGACAGAGGCCCAAGAGACCCAGTACTTC. This gives the protein CASRPGTEAQETQYF. This sequence joins TRBV2 and TRBJ2-5; TRBD1 matches 7 bases. The CDR3 runs to 15 residues. Germline V gives CDR1 SNHLY, CDR2 FYNNEI. V dropped 6 bases and J dropped 1; count of bases not matched to a gene: 8.

This chain connects TRBV7-9 to TRBJ2-1; 9 nucleotides line up with TRBD2. CDR1 and CDR2 from the germline V gene are SEHNR and FQNEAQ (reference sequence). The V and J ends lost 6 bases and 2 bases, in that order; junction bases with no gene match: 14. This CDR3 contains 18 residues. The CDR3: CASRRPTGTSRPYNEQFF. The CDR3 DNA sequence: TGTGCCAGCAGGCGACCTACCGGGACTAGCCGCCCCTACAATGAGCAGTTCTTC.

The genes are TRBV5-1 and TRBJ2-2, with TRBD2 identical over 8 bases. This CDR3 is built from 17 residues. J was trimmed by 2 bases and V by 0 bases; bases with no gene match: 6. Germline CDR1 reads SGHRS; CDR2 reads YFSETQ. The CDR3 sequence is CASSLALLAENTGELFF. The CDR3 DNA sequence: TGCGCCAGCAGCTTGGCCTTACTAGCGGAAAACACCGGGGAGCTGTTTTTT. The full variable domain, completed using reference TRBV5-1 and TRBJ2-2, is KAGVTQTPRYLIKTRGQQVTLSCSPISGHRSVSWYQQTPGQGLQFLFEYFSETQRNKGNFPGRFSGRQFSNSRSEMNVSTLELGDSALYLCASSLALLAENTGELFFGEGSRLTVL.

CDR3 coding DNA: TGTGCCAGCAGCGTAGCTAGCGGACCTAGCACAGATACGCAGTATTTT. Amino acids: CASSVASGPSTDTQYF. The chain couples TRBV9 to TRBJ2-3, with 7 bases identical to TRBD2. Trimming cost V 0 bases and J 0 bases; bases outside gene matches: 4. The CDR3 extends over 16 amino acids. Per the germline V gene, CDR1 is SGDLS and CDR2 is YYNGEE.

The chain carries TRBV7-6 and TRBJ2-5; D is undetermined. V shed 1 base and J shed 1 base, with 7 bases lying between them. The CDR3 is made up of 14 amino acids. CDR1 SGHVS and CDR2 FNYEAQ come from the germline V gene. The CDR3 loop is CASSLEAVQETQYF. In DNA form, the CDR3 reads TGTGCCAGCAGCTTAGAGGCAGTCCAAGAGACCCAGTACTTC.

A few counts support this clone. CDR3: CASSPFLGYNNQPQHF. The CDR3 DNA reads as TGTGCCAGCAGCCCCTTTTTAGGCTATAACAATCAGCCCCAGCATTTT. This chain uses TRBV7-6 with TRBJ1-5; no reliable D call. The CDR3 sequence is 16 residues long. V lost 5 bases to trimming and J lost 3 bases, with 17 bases between them. The germline gives CDR1 SGHVS, CDR2 FNYEAQ.

The chain joins TRBV27 to TRBJ2-7; TRBD1 agrees at 8 bases. V shed 2 bases, J shed 1 base, and the junction held 1 base outside the gene matches. CDR3 length: 14 amino acids. Germline V gene lookup returns CDR1 MNHEY and CDR2 SMNVEV (reference sequence). As DNA, the CDR3 is TGTGCCAGCAGTTTACGGGACAGGTCCTACGAGCAGTACTTC. As protein: CASSLRDRSYEQYF.

J is TRBJ2-2 and V is TRBV5-6, with D possibly TRBD1 on 6 matching bases. The CDR3 covers 16 residues. The germline gives CDR1 SGHDT, CDR2 YYEEEE. V lost 2 bases and J 4 bases, leaving 15 bases between the germline ends. For the CDR3, the DNA is TGTGCCAGCAGCTTTTCCCCAGTGGGGGCCACCGGGGAGCTGTTTTTT. It codes for CASSFSPVGATGELFF.

V is TRBV12-2 and J is TRBJ2-4; the listed D gene, TRBD1, was not tested against the DNA. TRBV12-2 counts as a pseudogene. CDR3 length: 16 amino acids. The CDR3 is CASRYGQGAAKNIQYF. CDR3 bases: TGTGCAAGTCGCTACGGACAGGGGGCTGCCAAAAACATTCAGTACTTC.

The rearrangement joins TRBV7-8 to TRBJ2-7; D assignment may be TRBD1 or TRBD2 (5 bases each). V shed 4 bases and J shed 6 bases, with 16 bases lying between them. The CDR3 covers 14 residues. In germline, CDR1 is SGHVS, CDR2 FQNEAQ. In DNA form, the CDR3 reads TGTGCCAGCAGCTACCGGGACGGAAAGGGCGAGCAGTACTTC. Its translation: CASSYRDGKGEQYF.

The chain combines TRBV5-1 with TRBJ2-6, with 9 bases fitting TRBD1. The CDR3 is 18 residues long. Germline trimming cut 4 bases from V and 0 bases from J; bases unmatched to any gene: 8. Germline V gene data show CDR1 as SGHRS and CDR2 as YFSETQ. CDR3 in DNA: TGCGCCAGCAGCCCCCGGGACAGGGTCTCCTCTGGGGCCAACGTCCTGACTTTC. This sequence encodes CASSPRDRVSSGANVLTF.

This rearrangement joins TRBV5-4 to TRBJ2-2, with 10 bases identical to TRBD2. J was trimmed by 6 bases and V by 8 bases; bases with no gene match: 7. Germline assignment: CDR1 SGHNT and CDR2 YYREEE (reference sequence). The CDR3 consists of 14 residues. This CDR3 is CARPLAGVSGELFF. The CDR3 DNA reads as TGTGCCAGACCTCTAGCGGGAGTATCCGGGGAGCTGTTTTTT.

The J gene is TRBJ2-1, the V gene TRBV19; tentative D call: TRBD2 (6 bases). Trimming removed 9 bases at V and 0 bases at J, with 9 bases between. CDR3 length equals 13 residues. From germline, CDR1 is LNHDA and CDR2 SQIVND (reference sequence). The CDR3 DNA follows: TGTGCCAGCGGAGGGAGCTCCTACAATGAGCAGTTCTTC. It is translated as CASGGSSYNEQFF. The variable domain in full, with the rest retrieved from reference TRBV19 and TRBJ2-1, is DGGITQSPKYLFRKEGQNVTLSCEQNLNHDAMYWYRQDPGQGLRLIYYSQIVNDFQKGDIAEGYSVSREKKESFPLTVTSAQKNPTAFYLCASGGSSYNEQFFGPGTRLTVL.

The J gene is TRBJ2-7, the V gene TRBV5-4; possible D gene TRBD1, 6 bases. The germline V gene has CDR1 SGHNT and CDR2 YYREEE (reference sequence). V was pared by 8 bases and J by 0 bases, with 9 bases between. There are 12 residues in the CDR3. For the CDR3, the DNA is TGTGCCAGTCAGGGGCCCTCCTACGAGCAGTACTTC. This translates into CASQGPSYEQYF.

The chain employs TRBV2 and TRBJ2-7, with 7 bases identical to TRBD2. V dropped 8 bases and J dropped 6; count of bases not matched to a gene: 13. Germline CDR1 SNHLY, CDR2 FYNNEI. The CDR3 loop spans 14 amino acids. CDR3 in amino acids: CASGGWRESSEQYF. In DNA, the CDR3 is TGTGCCAGCGGGGGATGGCGGGAGAGCAGCGAGCAGTACTTC.